This TCR beta chain was documented in a study of T cell changes during pregnancy in multiple sclerosis. Profiled with immunoSEQ multiplex PCR; TCRdb holds only in-frame clones, not every one. The profile shows about 30,000 clones, 85% to 90% of them singletons. V was shortened by 3 bases and J by 6 bases, with 10 bases between the two germline ends. The CDR3 runs 13 residues. Sample: CD4+ T cells from peripheral blood mononuclear cells, taken in the first trimester of pregnancy. This chain links TRBV23-1 with TRBJ2-3; unclear D gene. TRBV23-1 is known as an ORF, though its function is uncertain. The clonotype comes from a female donor in good health, enrolled as a control in a pregnancy study. The CDR3 reads CASSHPPEDTQYF. DNA for the CDR3: TGCGCCAGCAGTCACCCCCCCGAGGATACGCAGTATTTT.